This TCR beta chain was sequenced during a study of blood T cell repertoires in COVID-19. The wider study: Italy, Spain and the United States were the sources of the convalescent and acute COVID-19 samples. Sources were T cells, B-cell-depleted T cells, or PBMCs; the material itself was cDNA or gDNA.

The repertoire was sequenced with immunoSEQ multiplex PCR; TCRdb's copy has only in-frame clones and lacks some. The sample lists 70,000 to 75,000 clones; 80% to 90% were seen once. The CDR3 covers 15 residues. Trimming pared 6 bases from V and 2 bases from J, leaving 17 bases between. In germline, CDR1 is MNHEY, CDR2 SMNVEV (reference sequence). The receptor was derived from a woman of 80 years or more with active or convalescent COVID-19. This chain joins TRBV27 and TRBJ2-7; maybe TRBD2 (6 bases). Material for sequencing was peripheral blood. The CDR3, as DNA: TGTGCCAGCAGCTTTATTGGACTACAAACCTACGAGCAGTACTTC. Protein product: CASSFIGLQTYEQYF.